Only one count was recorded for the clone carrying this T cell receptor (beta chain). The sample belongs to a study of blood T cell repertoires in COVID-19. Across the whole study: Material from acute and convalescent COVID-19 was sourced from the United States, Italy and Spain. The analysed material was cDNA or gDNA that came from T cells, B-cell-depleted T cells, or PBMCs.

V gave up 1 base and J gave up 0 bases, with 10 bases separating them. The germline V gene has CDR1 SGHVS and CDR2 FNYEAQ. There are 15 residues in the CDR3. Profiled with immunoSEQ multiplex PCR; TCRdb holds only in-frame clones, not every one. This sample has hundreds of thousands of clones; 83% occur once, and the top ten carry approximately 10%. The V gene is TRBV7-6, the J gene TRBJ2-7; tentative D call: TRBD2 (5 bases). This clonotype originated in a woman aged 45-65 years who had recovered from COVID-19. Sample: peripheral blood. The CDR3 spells CASSLGRGYSYEQYF. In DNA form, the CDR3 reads TGTGCCAGCAGCTTAGGTCGGGGATACTCCTACGAGCAGTACTTC.